Reported below is one T cell receptor (beta chain). The sample belongs to a study of blood T cell repertoires in COVID-19. Study-wide background: Specimens from acute and convalescent COVID-19 originated in the United States, Italy and Spain.

This CDR3 is 15 amino acids long. The germline gives CDR1 SGHTA, CDR2 FQGTGA. Trimming shortened V by 11 bases and J by 0 bases, and 20 bases separated the two germline ends. Authors' methods: Quantification of nucleated cells was approximated via reference gene primer amplification. Profiled with immunoSEQ multiplex PCR; TCRdb holds only in-frame clones, not every one. The V and J calls and clone size are taken from that table; D and trimming were inferred from the DNA. The repertoire consists of some 97,000 clones, with roughly nine tenths occurring once and the leading ten covering 7.4%. The specimen was peripheral blood. The V call is TRBV7-3, the J call TRBJ2-7; a possible D gene is TRBD1 (5 bases). The sequence came from a man younger than 45 in a cohort sampled during active COVID-19. The CDR3 DNA follows: TGTGCCGCCACATCAGTAAGGGGCGGCTCCTACGAGCAGTACTTC. Protein sequence: CAATSVRGGSYEQYF.